The sequence of this T cell receptor beta chain was determined in a study of T-cell reconstitution after alpha-beta-depleted transplantation in children. The CDR3 extends over 12 amino acids. V was cut by 0 bases and J by 2 bases, with 4 bases left in between. CDR1 and CDR2 (germline): DFQATT, SNEGSKA (reference sequence). Preparation of the TCRbeta library was carried out with unique molecular identifiers. In TCRdb, the PCR reads were re-called with MiXCR into one record per CDR3 protein. The sample lists about 240,000 distinct CDR3 sequences, around 25% occurring once. This clonotype was observed at least ten times. The antigen is not known. Study-wide results and caveats: The origin of alpha-beta T cells about two months after transplant was reportedly several hundred expanded graft clones. A year post-transplant, T-cell counts and diversity derived mostly from newly produced T cells.

This TCR came from a girl aged 2 to 10 with Fanconi anemia, due to receive a stem cell transplant. The sequencing used PBMCs, collected before TCRalphabeta/CD19-depleted stem cell transplant. The chain has TRBV20-1 and TRBJ1-2, with no clear D. The CDR3 protein is CSARDMNYGYTF. The CDR3 coding sequence is TGCAGTGCTAGAGATATGAACTATGGCTACACCTTC.